This passage covers 24 T cell receptor beta chains from one sample sequenced in a study of control samples from healthy donors and cancer patients. This table comes from immunoSEQ multiplex PCR, and its TCRdb copy is limited to in-frame clones, with some not included. This table has roughly 20,000 clones, about four fifths appearing once. The specimen was PBMCs. The receptors originated from a man older than 75 with head and neck cancer.

The chain is built from TRBV2 and TRBJ1-1; D unresolved. V shed 3 bases and J shed 4 bases, with 15 bases lying between them. The CDR3 runs to 15 residues. Germline-derived CDR1 and CDR2 are SNHLY and FYNNEI. The CDR3 nucleotides read TGTGCCAGCAGTGATTCGGCTCTGACGGCCACTGAAGCTTTCTTT. It yields the protein CASSDSALTATEAFF.

V gene TRBV2 combines with J gene TRBJ2-5, with 9 bases fitting TRBD1. CDR3 length: 15 residues. Unmatched junction bases numbered 9, after V lost 5 bases and J lost 5 bases. The germline gives CDR1 SNHLY, CDR2 FYNNEI. As DNA, the CDR3 is TGTGCCAGCAGTCTCTGGACAGGGGAGGGGGAGACCCAGTACTTC. Encoded protein: CASSLWTGEGETQYF.

The chain carries TRBV5-1 and TRBJ2-7; the D gene is possibly TRBD1 (5 bases). The CDR3 is 15 amino acids. The ends were cut back, 0 bases at V and 2 bases at J, with 12 bases in the middle. The V gene's germline CDR1 is SGHRS and CDR2 YFSETQ. The CDR3 is CASSLGQGRTYEQYF. CDR3 in DNA: TGCGCCAGCAGCTTGGGGCAGGGTCGGACCTACGAGCAGTACTTC.

This clone is a singleton in its sample. V usage is TRBV27 and J usage is TRBJ1-1; 7 bases are a match to TRBD1. Germline V gene sequence: CDR1 MNHEY, CDR2 SMNVEV (reference sequence). The CDR3 is made up of 13 amino acids. V shed 3 bases, J shed 7 bases, and the junction held 5 bases outside the gene matches. CDR3 residues: CASSFPGDSEAFF. Here the CDR3 DNA reads TGTGCCAGCAGTTTCCCGGGGGACAGTGAAGCTTTCTTT.

The chain is built from TRBV10-2 and TRBJ2-7, with no clear D. The germline V gene encodes CDR1 WSHSY and CDR2 SAAADI. The CDR3 has 14 amino acids. V was clipped by 6 bases and J by 0 bases, with 12 bases between them. This CDR3 reads CASSPWTFSYEQYF. The CDR3 DNA follows: TGCGCCAGCAGCCCCTGGACCTTCTCCTACGAGCAGTACTTC.

The chain recombines TRBV4-3 with TRBJ2-7; 7 bases line up with TRBD2. With 0 bases clipped from V and 2 bases from J, the junction kept 4 bases outside the gene matches. In germline, CDR1 is LGHNA, CDR2 YSLEER. The CDR3 sequence is 15 residues long. CDR3 in DNA: TGCGCCAGCAGCCAAGAAAATGCGGGAGCCTACGAGCAGTACTTC. Its protein product is CASSQENAGAYEQYF.

This rearrangement joins TRBV9 to TRBJ2-2; tentatively, D is TRBD1 (8 bases). The CDR3 covers 18 residues. Per germline, CDR1 SGDLS and CDR2 YYNGEE. The V end was cut by 0 bases, the J end by 1 base, with 16 bases between. CDR3 residues: CASSVGPGGTGNTGELFF. The CDR3 region has the DNA TGTGCCAGCAGCGTAGGACCCGGGGGGACAGGGAACACCGGGGAGCTGTTTTTT.

The genes are TRBV6-6 and TRBJ1-5; D ambiguous. V was shortened by 5 bases and J by 0 bases, with 11 bases between the two germline ends. The CDR3 length is 15 residues. Germline CDR1 and CDR2: MNHNY and SVGAGI (reference sequence). In nucleotides, the CDR3 is TGTGCCAGCAGTAGAGAAGGGTATAGCAATCAGCCCCAGCATTTT. This translates into CASSREGYSNQPQHF.

The rearrangement links TRBV5-1 to TRBJ1-1; a weak D match, TRBD1 (6 bases). CDR1 SGHRS and CDR2 YFSETQ come from the germline V gene. The CDR3 is made up of 15 amino acids. Trimming removed 2 bases from V and 3 bases from J, with 14 bases in between. CDR3 coding DNA: TGCGCCAGCAGCTTACTTGCAGGGGTAGACACTGAAGCTTTCTTT. It yields the protein CASSLLAGVDTEAFF.

A few counts support this clone. As DNA, the CDR3 is TGTGCCAGCAGCCAACCAGTGAGTGGCGGGGCTAGCACAGATACGCAGTATTTT. Its protein is CASSQPVSGGASTDTQYF. The chain has TRBV3-1 (or the pseudogene TRBV3-2) and TRBJ2-3, with D possibly being TRBD2 (6 bases). This CDR3 is built from 18 residues. CDR1 is LGHDT, CDR2 YNNKEL, per germline (reference sequence). Deletions cut 2 bases from V and 0 bases from J, with 18 bases between.

V gene TRBV3-1 (or the pseudogene TRBV3-2) combines with J gene TRBJ1-2, with D tentatively TRBD1 (6 bases). The length of the CDR3 is 14 residues. V was trimmed by 4 bases and J by 8 bases, leaving 17 bases between them. The germline gives CDR1 LGHDT, CDR2 YNNKEL (reference sequence). CDR3 region: CASSLDGGGGGYTF. The CDR3 nucleotides read TGTGCCAGCAGCCTCGATGGGGGGGGCGGAGGCTACACCTTC.

CDR3 DNA sequence: TGTGCCAGCAGCTCGGACAGGGGGCGAGAAGCTTTCTTT. Residues: CASSSDRGREAFF. This chain connects TRBV7-3 to TRBJ1-1; 11 bases map to TRBD1. This CDR3 is 13 amino acids long. Trimming at V came to 4 bases and at J to 8 bases, leaving 3 bases not matched to a gene. CDR1 is SGHTA and CDR2 is FQGTGA in the germline V gene.

This clone appeared a single time. V gene TRBV5-4 combines with J gene TRBJ2-7, with 9 bases that match TRBD1. Germline assignment: CDR1 SGHNT and CDR2 YYREEE (reference sequence). This CDR3 is built from 14 residues. V shed 4 bases and J 3 bases; nucleotides not matched to a gene: 5. CDR3 protein: CASSPGQGSYEQYF. For the CDR3, the DNA is TGTGCCAGCAGCCCGGGACAGGGAAGCTACGAGCAGTACTTC.

CDR3 protein: CASSSSGTGANYGYTF. As DNA, the CDR3 is TGTGCCAGCAGCTCTTCAGGGACAGGAGCTAACTATGGCTACACCTTC. V is TRBV5-8 and J is TRBJ1-2; TRBD1 agrees at 8 bases. Losses at the gene ends were 3 bases for V and 0 bases for J; bases not matched to a gene: 7. Germline V gene lookup returns CDR1 SGHTS and CDR2 YDEGEE. CDR3 size: 16 residues.

The CDR3 sequence is CASVTGAGGWETQYF. The CDR3 nucleotides read TGTGCCAGCGTTACTGGAGCGGGAGGGTGGGAGACCCAGTACTTC. The V call is TRBV7-2, the J call TRBJ2-5; 10 bases map to TRBD2. Looked up from germline, CDR1 is SGHTA and CDR2 is FQGNSA. CDR3 size: 15 residues. J was trimmed by 5 bases and V by 8 bases; bases with no gene match: 11. The full variable domain, its missing parts supplied by reference TRBV7-2 and TRBJ2-5, is GAGVSQSPSNKVTEKGKDVELRCDPISGHTALYWYRQSLGQGLEFLIYFQGNSAPDKSGLPSDRFSAERTGGSVSTLTIQRTQQEDSAVYLCASVTGAGGWETQYFGPGTRLLVL.

A note on this clone: Other DNA sequences of this sample code for an identical CDR3. The chain couples TRBV7-2 to TRBJ2-3; either TRBD1 or TRBD2 may fit D (5 bases each). The CDR3 contains 16 residues. The ends were cut back, 0 bases at V and 4 bases at J, with 14 bases in the middle. The V gene's germline CDR1 is SGHTA and CDR2 FQGNSA. The CDR3 coding sequence is TGTGCCAGCAGCTTAGCGCCGGGGCTAGGGTCAGATACGCAGTATTTT. Protein sequence: CASSLAPGLGSDTQYF.

This chain connects TRBV6-5 to TRBJ1-2; D is unclear. The CDR3 contains 14 residues. Trimming stripped 0 bases from V and 7 bases from J, with 12 bases between. In germline, CDR1 is MNHEY, CDR2 SVGAGI. Written as DNA, the CDR3 is TGTGCCAGCAGTTACTCGATACAGTCGGGTGGCTACACCTTC. It yields the protein CASSYSIQSGGYTF.

The chain carries TRBV24-1 and TRBJ2-7, with D uncertain. V was cut by 2 bases and J by 3 bases, with 10 bases left in between. The germline gives CDR1 KGHDR, CDR2 SFDVKD. The CDR3 consists of 14 residues. The DNA of the CDR3 is TGTGCCACCAGTGATTGGTCAACCGGCTACGAGCAGTACTTC. It yields the protein CATSDWSTGYEQYF.

The chain couples TRBV5-1 to TRBJ2-7, with no clear D. CDR1 is SGHRS, CDR2 YFSETQ, per germline. Trimming shortened V by 0 bases and J by 3 bases, and 10 bases separated the two germline ends. The CDR3 length is 14 residues. CDR3 DNA: TGCGCCAGCAGCTTGGGATCGGGTGGCTACGAGCAGTACTTC. Translating it yields CASSLGSGGYEQYF.

The V gene is TRBV5-4, the J gene TRBJ2-3; D might be TRBD1 (6 bases). The CDR3 length is 13 residues. The V end lost 4 bases, the J end lost 1 base, and 7 bases lay between the germline ends. Germline V CDR1 and CDR2: SGHNT, YYREEE (reference sequence). The CDR3 region is CASSGGGTDTQYF. CDR3 sequence (DNA): TGTGCCAGCAGCGGGGGCGGCACAGATACGCAGTATTTT. The variable domain in full, completed from reference TRBV5-4 and TRBJ2-3, reads ETGVTQSPTHLIKTRGQQVTLRCSSQSGHNTVSWYQQALGQGPQFIFQYYREEENGRGNFPPRFSGLQFPNYSSELNVNALELDDSALYLCASSGGGTDTQYFGPGTRLTVL.

The chain uses TRBV11-1 and TRBJ2-7, with D possibly being TRBD1 or TRBD2 (5 bases each). V dropped 2 bases and J dropped 1 base, with 9 bases sitting between them. The CDR3 consists of 14 residues. The germline V gene encodes CDR1 SGHAT and CDR2 FQDESV (reference sequence). The CDR3 reads CASSLMGVSYEQYF. The CDR3 DNA sequence: TGTGCCAGCAGCTTAATGGGGGTTTCCTACGAGCAGTACTTC.

The chain links TRBV7-2 to TRBJ1-1; D call uncertain. Germline CDR1 reads SGHTA; CDR2 reads FQGNSA. Between the trimmed V and J ends, which lost 5 bases and 5 bases, there was a span of 15 bases. The CDR3 covers 14 residues. The DNA for the CDR3 is TGTGCCAGCAGCATCGAACATGGACGGACTGAAGCTTTCTTT. It encodes CASSIEHGRTEAFF.

The chain is built from TRBV7-2 and TRBJ2-3; D gene ambiguous. CDR3 length: 16 amino acids. CDR1 and CDR2 from the germline V gene are SGHTA and FQGNSA. V was cut by 5 bases and J by 5 bases, with 20 bases left in between. This CDR3 reads CASSPQALGSGDTQYF. The CDR3 region has the DNA TGTGCCAGCAGCCCTCAAGCTCTAGGTTCAGGAGATACGCAGTATTTT.

The chain links TRBV29-1 to TRBJ2-1; maybe TRBD1 (5 bases). The CDR3 is made up of 13 amino acids. V was clipped by 7 bases and J by 5 bases, with 15 bases between them. CDR1 and CDR2 (germline): SQVTM, ANQGSEA. The CDR3, as DNA: TGCAGCGCCGGCGGACAATCTAACAATGAGCAGTTCTTC. Translating gives CSAGGQSNNEQFF.